A selection of T cell receptor beta chains follows, all from one sample in a study of blood T cell repertoires in COVID-19. The repertoire was sequenced with immunoSEQ multiplex PCR; TCRdb's copy has only in-frame clones and lacks some. Altogether more than 70,000 clones are present, 60% to 80% being singletons, with the ten largest covering about a tenth. Source material: peripheral blood. The source of these receptors is a human donor in a cohort sampled during active COVID-19. Each CDR3 is given with its conserved first and last residue. Fields, in order: CDR3 protein, CDR3 DNA, clone size, D gene, V gene, J gene. The D gene is left open where the match is weak. Some rows have no size entry. The others give once, few or many, or a class for an expanded clone.

CASSLTGTNTIYF	TGTGCCAGCAGCTTAACAGGGACGAACACCATATATTTT	NA	NA	TRBV7-8	TRBJ1-3
CASSLATGNYGYTF	TGTGCCAGCAGCTTAGCTACGGGAAACTATGGCTACACCTTC	medium-sized	NA	TRBV7-8	TRBJ1-2
CASSPTGAHNYGYTF	TGTGCCAGCAGCCCTACAGGGGCCCATAACTATGGCTACACCTTC	NA	TRBD1	TRBV7-9	TRBJ1-2
CASSPHRGRGTAYNSPLHF	TGTGCCAGCAGCCCCCATCGAGGAAGGGGGACCGCTTATAATTCACCCCTCCACTTT	few	NA	TRBV7-9	TRBJ1-6
CATSDRQGVTDTQYF	TGTGCCACCAGTGATCGACAGGGTGTCACAGATACGCAGTATTTT	NA	TRBD1	TRBV24-1	TRBJ2-3
CASSQVRAGANVLTF	TGTGCCAGCAGCCAAGTCAGGGCTGGGGCCAACGTCCTGACTTTC	NA	NA	TRBV3-1/TRBV3-2	TRBJ2-6
CASRRTGARDEQYF	TGTGCCAGCAGAAGGACAGGGGCGAGGGACGAGCAGTACTTC	NA	TRBD1	TRBV2	TRBJ2-7
CASSRSGDSKNIQYF	TGCGCCAGCAGCCGTTCCGGGGACAGCAAAAACATTCAGTACTTC	NA	TRBD1	TRBV5-1	TRBJ2-4
CSVVRTGSYEQYF	TGCAGCGTTGTCCGGACAGGGTCCTACGAGCAGTACTTC	NA	TRBD1	TRBV29-1	TRBJ2-7
CASSPTSGTGGAGNYGYTF	TGTGCCAGTAGTCCAACGTCGGGGACAGGGGGCGCAGGTAACTATGGCTACACCTTC	NA	TRBD1	TRBV19	TRBJ1-2
CAWKGGFGDPAPDEAFF	TGTGCCTGGAAGGGGGGGTTTGGGGACCCTGCACCCGATGAAGCTTTCTTT	NA	NA	TRBV30	TRBJ1-1
CASSELASGGPSSYNEQFF	TGTGCCAGCAGCGAGTTGGCTAGCGGGGGCCCTAGCTCCTACAATGAGCAGTTCTTC	NA	TRBD2	TRBV7-9	TRBJ2-1
CASSPTGQISYEQYF	TGTGCCAGCAGCCCTACAGGACAAATCTCCTACGAGCAGTACTTC	few	NA	TRBV5-4	TRBJ2-7
CASSKTSNTEAFF	TGTGCCAGCTCGAAGACAAGTAACACTGAAGCTTTCTTT	NA	NA	TRBV18	TRBJ1-1
CASSVTGSSYEQYF	TGTGCCAGCAGTGTGACAGGGTCCTCCTACGAGCAGTACTTC	NA	TRBD1	TRBV9	TRBJ2-7
CASSLQPGQGYEQYF	TGTGCCAGCAGCCTCCAGCCGGGACAGGGGTACGAGCAGTACTTC	NA	TRBD1	TRBV3-1/TRBV3-2	TRBJ2-7
CASSSTGGALDYGYTF	TGTGCCAGCAGCTCCACAGGGGGAGCCCTCGACTATGGCTACACCTTC	NA	TRBD1	TRBV5-4	TRBJ1-2
CSVGGTGGEWRFF	TGCAGCGTTGGGGGGACAGGGGGCGAGTGGAGGTTCTTC	NA	TRBD1	TRBV29-1	TRBJ2-1
CASSFLTGNKYEQYF	TGTGCCAGCAGCTTCCTGACAGGGAACAAGTACGAGCAGTACTTC	NA	TRBD1	TRBV5-8	TRBJ2-7
CSVGTGSTNEKLFF	TGCAGCGTTGGAACGGGTTCGACTAATGAAAAACTGTTTTTT	NA	NA	TRBV29-1	TRBJ1-4
CATRLQGGETQYF	TGTGCCACCCGATTACAGGGAGGGGAGACCCAGTACTTC	NA	NA	TRBV15	TRBJ2-5